Listed below are T cell receptor beta chains from one sample, sequenced in a study of spatial heterogeneity in lung cancer. TCRdb reprocessed the 5' RACE reads with MiXCR, giving one entry per CDR3 protein. This table has fewer than 30,000 distinct CDR3 sequences, 5% to 6% appearing once. Sample: PBMCs, taken at follow-up. These receptors were obtained from a male donor with early-stage non-small cell lung cancer. The CDR3 runs from the conserved cysteine through the conserved F or W. D genes are given only for firm matches. Size values are once, few and many counts, or a class for expanded clones, and some rows have none.

clone_size: few; v_call: TRBV6-6; j_call: TRBJ2-3; cdr3_length: 13; d_call: -; cdr3_nt: TGTGCCAGCCGAGGGGGGTTCACAGATACGCAGTATTTT; cdr3_aa: CASRGGFTDTQYF
clone_size: many; v_call: TRBV29-1; j_call: TRBJ2-1; cdr3_length: 12; d_call: -; cdr3_nt: TGCAGCGTTGGACTAGTATATAATGAGCAGTTCTTC; cdr3_aa: CSVGLVYNEQFF
clone_size: few; v_call: TRBV7-2; j_call: TRBJ2-1; cdr3_length: 15; d_call: TRBD2; cdr3_nt: TGTGCCAGCAGCCCGAGCGGGAGTTCCTACAATGAGCAGTTCTTC; cdr3_aa: CASSPSGSSYNEQFF
clone_size: many; v_call: TRBV6-2/TRBV6-3; j_call: TRBJ1-2; cdr3_length: 14; d_call: -; cdr3_nt: TGTGCCAGCAGTTACTCGCCAGGGACGCAAGGCTACACCTTC; cdr3_aa: CASSYSPGTQGYTF
clone_size: many; v_call: TRBV7-2; j_call: TRBJ2-1; cdr3_length: 13; d_call: -; cdr3_nt: TGTGCCAGCAGCTCAGGGGCGTTGAATGAGCAGTTCTTC; cdr3_aa: CASSSGALNEQFF
clone_size: few; v_call: TRBV20-1; j_call: TRBJ1-2; cdr3_length: 14; d_call: TRBD1; cdr3_nt: TGCAGTGCTAGAGGGGACAGGCCCACCTATGGCTACACCTTC; cdr3_aa: CSARGDRPTYGYTF
clone_size: medium-sized; v_call: TRBV11-3; j_call: TRBJ2-1; cdr3_length: 14; d_call: -; cdr3_nt: TGTGCCAGCAGCCCATTGGGGTTACAGGGTGAGCAGTTCTTC; cdr3_aa: CASSPLGLQGEQFF
clone_size: many; v_call: TRBV10-3; j_call: TRBJ1-1; cdr3_length: 15; d_call: -; cdr3_nt: TGTGCCATCAGTGGAAACTCCCGGATGAACACTGAAGCTTTCTTT; cdr3_aa: CAISGNSRMNTEAFF
clone_size: many; v_call: TRBV7-3; j_call: TRBJ2-1; cdr3_length: 17; d_call: TRBD2; cdr3_nt: TGTGCCAGCAGCCCACAAGGCGGGGGGGCCCTTTTGAATGAGCAGTTCTTC; cdr3_aa: CASSPQGGGALLNEQFF
clone_size: few; v_call: TRBV7-2; j_call: TRBJ2-5; cdr3_length: 12; d_call: -; cdr3_nt: TGTGCCAGCAGCTTCCCGGCAGAGACCCAGTACTTC; cdr3_aa: CASSFPAETQYF
clone_size: -; v_call: TRBV6-5; j_call: TRBJ2-2; cdr3_length: 16; d_call: TRBD2; cdr3_nt: TGTGCCAGCAGTTACTCGACGGCTAGCGGGCCCGGGGAGCTGTTTTTT; cdr3_aa: CASSYSTASGPGELFF
clone_size: many; v_call: TRBV20-1; j_call: TRBJ1-2; cdr3_length: 15; d_call: -; cdr3_nt: TGCAGTGCTAGAGATCAGGGGACGGGTAACTATGGCTACACCTTC; cdr3_aa: CSARDQGTGNYGYTF
clone_size: many; v_call: TRBV29-1; j_call: TRBJ1-2; cdr3_length: 13; d_call: -; cdr3_nt: TGCAGCGTTGAATTCCCTGGGGTGGAGGGCTACACCTTC; cdr3_aa: CSVEFPGVEGYTF
clone_size: many; v_call: TRBV29-1; j_call: TRBJ1-1; cdr3_length: 14; d_call: -; cdr3_nt: TGCAGCGTTGCGGGGGGTGGGTTGGACACTGAAGCTTTCTTT; cdr3_aa: CSVAGGGLDTEAFF
clone_size: once; v_call: TRBV5-4; j_call: TRBJ1-2; cdr3_length: 16; d_call: TRBD1; cdr3_nt: TGTGCCAGCAGCGCGGACAGGGGCCTAGCTAACTATGGCTACACCTTC; cdr3_aa: CASSADRGLANYGYTF
clone_size: medium-sized; v_call: TRBV29-1; j_call: TRBJ2-1; cdr3_length: 13; d_call: -; cdr3_nt: TGCAGCTCCACCCCCGGTGCAGACGAAGGGCAGTTCTTC; cdr3_aa: CSSTPGADEGQFF
clone_size: few; v_call: TRBV5-4; j_call: TRBJ1-5; cdr3_length: 13; d_call: TRBD1; cdr3_nt: TGTGCCAGCAGCTGGGACAGCGGACAGCCCCAGCATTTT; cdr3_aa: CASSWDSGQPQHF
clone_size: few; v_call: TRBV20-1; j_call: TRBJ2-5; cdr3_length: 14; d_call: -; cdr3_nt: TGCAGTGCTAGACCCTCGGCCGGACAAGAGACCCAGTACTTC; cdr3_aa: CSARPSAGQETQYF
clone_size: many; v_call: TRBV2; j_call: TRBJ2-2; cdr3_length: 15; d_call: TRBD2; cdr3_nt: TGTGCCAGCAGCTGGACTAGCGGGGGCTACGGGGAGCTGTTTTTT; cdr3_aa: CASSWTSGGYGELFF
clone_size: -; v_call: TRBV12-3/TRBV12-4; j_call: TRBJ2-1; cdr3_length: 11; d_call: -; cdr3_nt: TGTGCCAGCAGCGCATACAATGAGCAGTTCTTC; cdr3_aa: CASSAYNEQFF
clone_size: -; v_call: TRBV5-1; j_call: TRBJ1-1; cdr3_length: 14; d_call: -; cdr3_nt: TGCGCCAGCAAAGCGGGGGCTCTGGACACTGAAGCTTTCTTT; cdr3_aa: CASKAGALDTEAFF
clone_size: many; v_call: TRBV7-2; j_call: TRBJ2-2; cdr3_length: 15; d_call: TRBD1; cdr3_nt: TGTGCCAGCAGTCAAACGACAGGGTTCACCGGGGAGCTGTTTTTT; cdr3_aa: CASSQTTGFTGELFF
clone_size: many; v_call: TRBV11-3; j_call: TRBJ1-1; cdr3_length: 15; d_call: TRBD1; cdr3_nt: TGTGCCAGCAGCCCGCGGACAGGGAGGTTCTCTGAAGCTTTCTTT; cdr3_aa: CASSPRTGRFSEAFF
clone_size: many; v_call: TRBV25-1; j_call: TRBJ2-3; cdr3_length: 14; d_call: TRBD2; cdr3_nt: TGTGCCAGCAGTAAGACTAGCGGGGCGGGGACGCAGTATTTT; cdr3_aa: CASSKTSGAGTQYF
clone_size: many; v_call: TRBV7-3; j_call: TRBJ2-1; cdr3_length: 13; d_call: -; cdr3_nt: TGTGCCAGCAGTTCACAGGGATCGGGTGAGCAGTTCTTC; cdr3_aa: CASSSQGSGEQFF
clone_size: -; v_call: TRBV7-9; j_call: TRBJ1-4; cdr3_length: 14; d_call: -; cdr3_nt: TGTGCCAGCAGCTTAGGGACGGGCAATGAAAAACTGTTTTTT; cdr3_aa: CASSLGTGNEKLFF
clone_size: -; v_call: TRBV6-5; j_call: TRBJ2-3; cdr3_length: 13; d_call: -; cdr3_nt: TGTGCCAGCAGTTACAGAACCACAGATACGCAGTATTTT; cdr3_aa: CASSYRTTDTQYF
clone_size: many; v_call: TRBV7-2; j_call: TRBJ2-1; cdr3_length: 13; d_call: -; cdr3_nt: TGTGCCAGCAGCCTAAATCTGGAGAATGAGCAGTTCTTC; cdr3_aa: CASSLNLENEQFF
clone_size: -; v_call: TRBV29-1; j_call: TRBJ1-5; cdr3_length: 13; d_call: TRBD1; cdr3_nt: TGCAGCGTCCTTGGACAGGGTGGTCAGCCCCAGCATTTT; cdr3_aa: CSVLGQGGQPQHF
clone_size: few; v_call: TRBV6-6; j_call: TRBJ1-1; cdr3_length: 14; d_call: -; cdr3_nt: TGTGCCAGCAGCCGAAGGACAACCAACACTGAAGCTTTCTTT; cdr3_aa: CASSRRTTNTEAFF
clone_size: many; v_call: TRBV12-3/TRBV12-4; j_call: TRBJ2-6; cdr3_length: 17; d_call: -; cdr3_nt: TGTGCCAGCAGTTTATGGCAGGCCGCTTATGGGGCCAACGTCCTGACTTTC; cdr3_aa: CASSLWQAAYGANVLTF
clone_size: many; v_call: TRBV4-3; j_call: TRBJ1-6; cdr3_length: 15; d_call: -; cdr3_nt: TGCGCCAGCAGCCAAGTCACAGAGACCTATTCACCCCTCCACTTT; cdr3_aa: CASSQVTETYSPLHF
clone_size: many; v_call: TRBV7-9; j_call: TRBJ1-2; cdr3_length: 12; d_call: -; cdr3_nt: TGTGCCAGCAGCTTAGTCAACTCTAAGGGCACCTTC; cdr3_aa: CASSLVNSKGTF
clone_size: many; v_call: TRBV19; j_call: TRBJ1-2; cdr3_length: 15; d_call: TRBD1; cdr3_nt: TGTGCCAGTAGTATCGATCGACAGGGCACCCGGGGCTACACCTTC; cdr3_aa: CASSIDRQGTRGYTF
clone_size: -; v_call: TRBV18; j_call: TRBJ2-5; cdr3_length: 16; d_call: TRBD1; cdr3_nt: TGTGCCAGCTCAAAGAACGGGGGGACAGGGGAAGAGACCCAGTACTTC; cdr3_aa: CASSKNGGTGEETQYF
clone_size: few; v_call: TRBV20-1; j_call: TRBJ1-6; cdr3_length: 14; d_call: TRBD1; cdr3_nt: TGCAGTGCTAGGGACAGGGGGCGAAATTCACCCCTCCACTTT; cdr3_aa: CSARDRGRNSPLHF
clone_size: few; v_call: TRBV12-3/TRBV12-4; j_call: TRBJ1-1; cdr3_length: 14; d_call: -; cdr3_nt: TGTGCCAGCACCGACTTCGGTTGGCGCACTGAAGCTTTCTTT; cdr3_aa: CASTDFGWRTEAFF